The TCR beta chain described here comes from a study of CD8 T cells in Susac syndrome. Random hexamers were used to reverse transcribe about 0.5 to 1 ug of RNA. TCRdb ran MiXCR on the immunoSEQ multiplex PCR reads and lists one entry per CDR3 protein. In the table there are hundreds of thousands of distinct CDR3 sequences, around 93% of which are singletons. From blood CD8+ and CD4+ T cells, the TCR beta chain was sequenced. Germline assignment: CDR1 DFQATT and CDR2 SNEGSKA (reference sequence). CDR3 size: 21 residues. V was clipped by 3 bases and J by 1 base; unmatched bases: 20. Sequenced material: CD4+ T cells from PBMCs. This rearrangement joins TRBV20-1 to TRBJ2-1; TRBD2 matches 11 bases. The sequence came from a human donor with multiple sclerosis. The CDR3 DNA sequence: TGCAGTGCTAGTCCCAGGGTCCTAGCGGGGGGCCCCTGGGTGTCCTACAATGAGCAGTTCTTC. Its translation is CSASPRVLAGGPWVSYNEQFF.